This T cell receptor (beta chain) came from a study of OX40 agonist ivuxolimab in advanced cancers. Overall study: At 0.01 to 10 mg/kg, ivuxolimab was administered intravenously to patients every 2 weeks.

Some clones are missing from TCRdb's copy, which holds only in-frame ones; the method was immunoSEQ multiplex PCR. The sample has around 40,000 clones, 75% to 90% seen once. For this clone: The target antigen is unknown.

V lost 3 bases to trimming and J lost 2 bases, with 0 bases between them. Germline CDR1 reads SGHDN; CDR2 reads FVKESK. This CDR3 has 11 amino acids. Regarding the study as a whole: Clonal expansion from baseline to week 6 occurred in both CD4+ and CD8+ T cells.

The source is an adult with an advanced solid tumor such as melanoma, head and neck, liver or kidney cancer. The sample was CD4+ or CD8+ T cells sorted from blood, taken in a trial of the OX40 agonist ivuxolimab. The rearrangement uses TRBV14 and TRBJ2-3; D is unclear. The CDR3 protein is CASSHTDTQYF. In DNA, the CDR3 is TGTGCCAGCAGCCACACAGATACGCAGTATTTT.